The following is a TCR beta chain sequence with its context. The clone's antigen remains unknown. Per-nucleotide qualities are absent, and no much larger clonotype sits a single base away. Participants in the prospective study were aged 18 to 89 years, lived in about two dozen United States geographic areas, and enrolled through a virtual design. In the prospective study, participants were assigned to cohorts based on the clinical history participants reported in a screening survey and a study questionnaire. Recovered participants in ImmuneRACE Cohort 3 were defined by two consecutive negative NP/OP PCR tests, clearance by a healthcare professional, or resolution of symptoms. In the prospective study, whole blood, serum and a nasopharyngeal or oropharyngeal swab were collected from each participant by mobile phlebotomists. Additional blood draws and questionnaires over a 2-month period could optionally be provided by prospective study participants. Prospective study blood samples were shipped either frozen or at room temperature before DNA extraction.

The data are from a study of blood T cell repertoires in COVID-19 (dated by TCRdb to about 2020). Study-level background: Samples covering the acute and convalescent phases of COVID-19 were provided by collaborators in the United States, Italy and Spain. Subjects who had been exposed to COVID-19, were actively infected with it, or had recovered from it provided the deeply sampled blood TCRbeta repertoires that made up the dataset. The material from the prospective study consisted of cDNA or gDNA derived from T cells, B-cell-depleted T cells, or PBMCs. Nearly every sample came with metadata listing a de-identified subject ID, COVID-19 status, age in years and sex. A freely available public database, intended as a resource for researchers studying the immune response to SARS-CoV-2, is where the repertoires were released. The samples were drawn from two sources: the first 160 participants of the ongoing ImmuneRACE study, and some 1,300 subjects contributed by 6 global collaborators. Where available, HLA class I and class II types were taken from metadata supplied by the sample provider and were not determined by assay-based typing.

Based on the germline V gene, the CDR1 and CDR2 sequences are MNHEY and SVGAGI. The CDR3 starts with the cysteine, ends with the phenylalanine, and has 12 residues. Solely the CDR3 DNA is kept, with 36 bases framed from the first base. Between the V and J ends, shortened by 8 bases and 3 bases respectively, the junction contains 11 bases. TCRbeta CDR3 regions were amplified from genomic DNA using the immunoSEQ Assay, a bias-controlled multiplex PCR. The original methods were these. The number of nucleated cells in each sample was estimated by amplification of reference gene primers within the assay. To quantify the absolute abundance of each unique TCRbeta CDR3 rearrangement, sequence reads were collapsed and filtered. For each sample, productive Simpson clonality was calculated as the square root of Simpson's diversity index over productive rearrangements. The table was pulled from immuneACCESS by TCRdb, which kept in-frame rearrangements only. Such tables lose some clones; where checked, under half of the loss comes from unresolved V genes, and the rest has no known cause. The V and J calls and clone size were taken over from that table, and D and trimming were inferred from the DNA. This sample holds a few hundred thousand clones; over 80% were observed only once. Together, the top ten hold around 10% of the sample.

Study-wide conclusions, independent of this receptor: The quantity of clinical and demographic metadata differed by source and by participant and was supplied without curation.

The receptor's source is a woman aged 18 to 35 who had recovered from COVID-19. Input material: PBMCs or T cells enriched from blood (not recorded which). This sequence uses TRBV6-5 and TRBJ2-7, and the D gene may be TRBD2, 5 bases matching. The DNA is as follows: TGTGCCAGCGGCCGGGGAAACTACGAGCAGTACTTC. Its protein reads: CASGRGNYEQYF.